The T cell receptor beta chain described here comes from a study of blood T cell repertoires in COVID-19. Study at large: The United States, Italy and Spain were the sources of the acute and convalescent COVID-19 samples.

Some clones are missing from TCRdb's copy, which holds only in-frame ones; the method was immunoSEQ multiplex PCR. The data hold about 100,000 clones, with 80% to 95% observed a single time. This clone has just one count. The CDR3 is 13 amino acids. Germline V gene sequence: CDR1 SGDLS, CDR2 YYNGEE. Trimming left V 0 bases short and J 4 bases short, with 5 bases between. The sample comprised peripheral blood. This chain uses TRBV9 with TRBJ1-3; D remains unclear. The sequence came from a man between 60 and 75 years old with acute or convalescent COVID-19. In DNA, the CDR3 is TGTGCCAGCAGCGTAGCACAGGGAAACACCATATATTTT. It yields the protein CASSVAQGNTIYF.